This TCR beta chain was captured by sequencing in a study of human T cells and chemical hapten exposure. About the research overall: Throughout a study of about 6 months, patients underwent weekly scalp administration of diphenylcyclopropenone doses. Slight differences in pooled library volume were the main source of varying TCR yields across samples. Study results and caveats: The study found that PT1 expanded TCR counts correlated positively with patch test score. Donors' alopecia may make their immune response differ from healthy people's.

TCRdb re-called the RACE reads with MiXCR, one entry per CDR3 protein. This sample has 210,000 or so distinct CDR3 sequences; 24% occur once, and the top ten carry under 2.5%. Per germline, CDR1 SGHDT and CDR2 YYEEEE. After removal of 2 bases from V and 4 bases from J, the junction contained 12 bases not matched to a gene. This CDR3 has 18 amino acids. About this clonotype: Its antigen is undetermined.

As to time point: patch test 3, about 24 weeks after DPC sensitization. As to treatment: therapeutic diphenylcyclopropenone sensitization with weekly scalp DPC. Sample: whole blood, taken in connection with sensitization to the hapten diphenylcyclopropenone (DPC). The sequence was obtained from a woman aged 40 to 50 with alopecia areata. Some clones in this sample may be carry-over from other donors' samples. J is TRBJ2-5 and V is TRBV5-6; TRBD2 aligns across 12 bases. Written as DNA, the CDR3 is TGTGCCAGCAGCTTACCGTTTCTAGCGGGAGGGACCCCAGAGACCCAGTACTTC. It yields the protein CASSLPFLAGGTPETQYF. Combining the CDR3 with reference TRBV5-6 and TRBJ2-5 gives the whole variable domain DAGVTQSPTHLIKTRGQQVTLRCSPKSGHDTVSWYQQALGQGPQFIFQYYEEEERQRGNFPDRFSGHQFPNYSSELNVNALLLGDSALYLCASSLPFLAGGTPETQYFGPGTRLLVL.